This T cell receptor beta chain was sequenced in a study of control samples from healthy donors and cancer patients. Per germline, CDR1 KGHDR and CDR2 SFDVKD. V dropped 4 bases and J dropped 3 bases, with 11 bases sitting between them. CDR3 size: 15 residues. Here immunoSEQ multiplex PCR was the method, and the copy in TCRdb shows in-frame clones only, minus some. The sample carries about 180,000 clones, about 90% recorded once. The sample consisted of blood. The chain joins TRBV24-1 to TRBJ1-4; D is undetermined. The TCR comes from a woman in her fifties or sixties in good health. The DNA for the CDR3 is TGTGCCACCAGTGACCCGACCTCGGCTAATGAAAAACTGTTTTTT. It codes for CATSDPTSANEKLFF.